These 7 T cell receptor beta chains came from one sample sequenced in a study of cytotoxic CD8 clonotypes in ibrutinib-treated CLL. Sequencing was performed with immunoSEQ multiplex PCR; in TCRdb, only in-frame clones are kept and a portion is missing. The sample has roughly 220,000 clones, more than 70% seen once. Specimen: PBMCs, collected after 12 months of ibrutinib treatment. These TCRs come from a human donor with chronic lymphocytic leukemia.

This clone has more than one count but fewer than ten. The chain recombines TRBV5-1 with TRBJ2-1; D gene unclear. Germline CDR1 is SGHRS and CDR2 is YFSETQ. V lost 5 bases and J lost 5, with 11 bases in between. The CDR3 is made up of 13 amino acids. The CDR3 loop reads CASRPGPNNEQFF. Here the CDR3 DNA reads TGCGCCAGCAGGCCCGGGCCTAACAATGAGCAGTTCTTC.

This clone was counted a single time. The CDR3 is CASTVERDGVYEQYF. The CDR3, as DNA: TGTGCCAGCACCGTGGAGAGGGACGGGGTCTACGAGCAGTACTTC. The V call is TRBV6-5, the J call TRBJ2-7, with D perhaps TRBD1 or TRBD2 (5 bases each). This CDR3 is built from 15 residues. The germline CDR1 and CDR2 sequences are MNHEY and SVGAGI. Trimming took off 7 bases at V and 3 bases at J, with 19 bases between the two ends.

J is TRBJ1-1 and V is TRBV27, with 9 bases lining up with TRBD1. There are 16 residues in the CDR3. Germline-derived CDR1 and CDR2 are MNHEY and SMNVEV (reference sequence). J lost 2 bases, V lost 6 bases, and 10 bases had no gene match. The CDR3 loop is CASSRRGTGINTEAFF. CDR3 DNA sequence: TGTGCCAGCAGCCGGCGGGGGACAGGGATAAACACTGAAGCTTTCTTT.

This CDR3 is CASSAIVAGGDNEQFF. The CDR3 DNA reads as TGTGCCAGCAGCGCCATTGTAGCGGGAGGCGACAATGAGCAGTTCTTC. The V call is TRBV5-4, the J call TRBJ2-1; 10 bases are a match to TRBD2. This CDR3 has 16 residues. The trim removed 4 bases at V and 5 bases at J, leaving 9 bases unmatched. Germline lookup yields CDR1 SGHNT and CDR2 YYREEE (reference sequence).

The rearrangement joins TRBV7-9 to TRBJ2-3; D is perhaps TRBD2 (5 bases). Germline CDR1 and CDR2: SEHNR and FQNEAQ (reference sequence). The CDR3 runs to 13 residues. The V end was cut by 5 bases, the J end by 5 bases, with 11 bases between. CDR3 coding DNA: TGTGCCAGCAGCCCACGAGAGGGAGATACGCAGTATTTT. Its translation: CASSPREGDTQYF. Using reference TRBV7-9 and TRBJ2-3 for the parts outside the CDR3, the full variable domain is DTGVSQNPRHKITKRGQNVTFRCDPISEHNRLYWYRQTLGQGPEFLTYFQNEAQLEKSRLLSDRFSAERPKGSFSTLEIQRTEQGDSAMYLCASSPREGDTQYFGPGTRLTVL.

The rearrangement uses TRBV27 and TRBJ2-1, with 9 positions matching TRBD2. The CDR3 is made up of 15 amino acids. Trimming took 3 bases from V and 13 from J; bases not matched to a gene: 13. Germline V gene sequence: CDR1 MNHEY, CDR2 SMNVEV (reference sequence). The CDR3 loop is CASSFELAGLGHQFF. The CDR3 coding sequence is TGTGCCAGCAGTTTTGAACTAGCGGGTCTCGGGCATCAGTTCTTC.

This clone was detected ten times or more. V gene TRBV25-1 combines with J gene TRBJ2-1; 7 nucleotides align to TRBD2. The CDR3 consists of 12 residues. The germline CDR1 and CDR2 sequences are MGHDK and SYGVNS. V was clipped by 6 bases and J by 9 bases; unmatched bases: 5. This chain's CDR3 is CASSGEGSEQFF. The CDR3 coding sequence is TGTGCCAGCAGCGGGGAGGGCAGTGAGCAGTTCTTC. The whole variable domain, filled in from reference TRBV25-1 and TRBJ2-1, reads EADIYQTPRYLVIGTGKKITLECSQTMGHDKMYWYQQDPGMELHLIHYSYGVNSTEKGDLSSESTVSRIRTEHFPLTLESARPSHTSQYLCASSGEGSEQFFGPGTRLTVL.